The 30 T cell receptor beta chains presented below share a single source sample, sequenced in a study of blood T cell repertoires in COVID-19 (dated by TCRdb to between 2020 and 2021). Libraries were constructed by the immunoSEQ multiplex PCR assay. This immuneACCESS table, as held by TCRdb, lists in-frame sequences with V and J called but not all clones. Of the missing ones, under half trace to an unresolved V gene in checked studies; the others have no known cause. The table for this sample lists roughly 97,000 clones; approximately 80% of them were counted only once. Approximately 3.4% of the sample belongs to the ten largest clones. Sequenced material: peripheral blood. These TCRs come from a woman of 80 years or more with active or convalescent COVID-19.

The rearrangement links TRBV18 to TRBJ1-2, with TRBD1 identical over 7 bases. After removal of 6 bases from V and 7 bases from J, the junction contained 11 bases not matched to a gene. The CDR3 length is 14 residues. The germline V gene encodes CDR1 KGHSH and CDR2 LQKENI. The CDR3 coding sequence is TGTGCCAGCTCCGAACAGGGGCCGGTGGGTGGCTACACCTTC. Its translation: CASSEQGPVGGYTF.

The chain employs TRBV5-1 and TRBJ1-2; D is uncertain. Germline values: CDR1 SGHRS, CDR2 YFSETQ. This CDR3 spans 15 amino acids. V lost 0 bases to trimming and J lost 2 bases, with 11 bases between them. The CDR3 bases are TGCGCCAGCAGCTTGGCCGGGAACCAAAACTATGGCTACACCTTC. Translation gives CASSLAGNQNYGYTF.

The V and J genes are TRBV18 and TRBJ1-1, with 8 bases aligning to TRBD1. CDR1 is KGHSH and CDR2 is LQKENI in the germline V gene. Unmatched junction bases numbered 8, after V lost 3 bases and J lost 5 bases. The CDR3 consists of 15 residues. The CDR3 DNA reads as TGTGCCAGCTCACCTACAGGGGGAACGGGTACTGAAGCTTTCTTT. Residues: CASSPTGGTGTEAFF.

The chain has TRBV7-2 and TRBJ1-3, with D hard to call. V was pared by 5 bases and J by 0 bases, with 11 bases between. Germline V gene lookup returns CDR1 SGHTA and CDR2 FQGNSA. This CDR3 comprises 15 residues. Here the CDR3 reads CASSLFQVSGNTIYF. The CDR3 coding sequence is TGTGCCAGCAGCCTCTTCCAGGTCTCTGGAAACACCATATATTTT.

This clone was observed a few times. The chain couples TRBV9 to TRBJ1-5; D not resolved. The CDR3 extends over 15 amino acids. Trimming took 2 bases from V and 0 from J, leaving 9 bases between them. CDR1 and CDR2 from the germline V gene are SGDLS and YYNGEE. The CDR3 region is CASSVDGGSNQPQHF. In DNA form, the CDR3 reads TGTGCCAGCAGCGTTGATGGCGGTAGCAATCAGCCCCAGCATTTT.

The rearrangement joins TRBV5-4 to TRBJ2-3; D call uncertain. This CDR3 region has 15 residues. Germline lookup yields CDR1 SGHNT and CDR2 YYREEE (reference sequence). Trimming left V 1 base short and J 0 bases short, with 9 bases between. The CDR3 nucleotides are TGTGCCAGCAGCTTGAGAACATCTAGCACAGATACGCAGTATTTT. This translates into CASSLRTSSTDTQYF.

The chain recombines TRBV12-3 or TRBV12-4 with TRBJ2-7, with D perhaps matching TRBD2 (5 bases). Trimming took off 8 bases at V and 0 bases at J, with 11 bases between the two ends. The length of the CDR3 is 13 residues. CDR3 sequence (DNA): TGTGCCAGCGGTATTCGGGGCTCCTACGAGCAGTACTTC. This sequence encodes CASGIRGSYEQYF.

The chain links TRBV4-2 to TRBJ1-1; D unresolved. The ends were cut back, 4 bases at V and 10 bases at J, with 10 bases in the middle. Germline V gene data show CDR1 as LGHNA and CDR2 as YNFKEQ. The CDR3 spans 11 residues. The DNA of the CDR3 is TGTGCCAGCAGCCGCGGCCCCCCAGCTTTCTTT. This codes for CASSRGPPAFF.

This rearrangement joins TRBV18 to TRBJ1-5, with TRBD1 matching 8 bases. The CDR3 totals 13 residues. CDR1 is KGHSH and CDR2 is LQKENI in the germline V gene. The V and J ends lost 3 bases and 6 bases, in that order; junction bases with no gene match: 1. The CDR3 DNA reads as TGTGCCAGCTCACCGCAGGGGGCTCAGCCCCAGCATTTT. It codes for CASSPQGAQPQHF.

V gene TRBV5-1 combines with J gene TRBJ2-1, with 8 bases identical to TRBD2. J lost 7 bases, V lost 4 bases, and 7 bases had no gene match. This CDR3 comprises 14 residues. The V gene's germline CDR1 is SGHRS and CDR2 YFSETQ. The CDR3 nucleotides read TGCGCCAGCAGCGTCGGGGGGGCTAAAAATGAGCAGTTCTTC. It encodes CASSVGGAKNEQFF.

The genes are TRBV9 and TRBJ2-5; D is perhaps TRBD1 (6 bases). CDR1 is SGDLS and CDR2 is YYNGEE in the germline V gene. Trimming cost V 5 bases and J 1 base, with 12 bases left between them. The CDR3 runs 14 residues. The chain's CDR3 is CASSTTGFQETQYF. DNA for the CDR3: TGTGCCAGCAGTACGACAGGTTTCCAAGAGACCCAGTACTTC.

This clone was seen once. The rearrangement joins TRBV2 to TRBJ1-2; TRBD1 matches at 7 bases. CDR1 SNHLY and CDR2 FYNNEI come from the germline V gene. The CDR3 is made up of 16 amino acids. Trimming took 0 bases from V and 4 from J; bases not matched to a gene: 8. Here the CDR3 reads CASSEALPGQSYGYTF. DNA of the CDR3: TGTGCCAGCAGTGAAGCGCTTCCGGGACAGAGCTATGGCTACACCTTC.

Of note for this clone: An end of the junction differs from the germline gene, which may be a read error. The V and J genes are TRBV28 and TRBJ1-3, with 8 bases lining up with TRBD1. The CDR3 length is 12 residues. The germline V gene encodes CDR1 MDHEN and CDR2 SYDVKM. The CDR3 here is CASTTGDRKMSF. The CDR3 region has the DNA TGTGCCAGCACTACTGGGGACAGGAAAATGAGTTTT.

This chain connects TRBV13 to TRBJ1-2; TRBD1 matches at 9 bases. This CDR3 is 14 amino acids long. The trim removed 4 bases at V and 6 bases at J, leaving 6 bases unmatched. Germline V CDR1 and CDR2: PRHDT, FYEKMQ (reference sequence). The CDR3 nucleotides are TGTGCCAGCAGCTCGGGACAGGGAGGGAATGGCTACACCTTC. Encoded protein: CASSSGQGGNGYTF.

CDR3 amino acids: CASSFERAETNEKLFF. For the CDR3, the DNA is TGCGCCAGCAGCTTCGAGCGGGCTGAGACTAATGAAAAACTGTTTTTT. The chain couples TRBV5-1 to TRBJ1-4; the D is unclear. The V end was cut by 2 bases, the J end by 2 bases, with 13 bases between. The germline CDR1 and CDR2 sequences are SGHRS and YFSETQ. The CDR3 runs 16 residues.

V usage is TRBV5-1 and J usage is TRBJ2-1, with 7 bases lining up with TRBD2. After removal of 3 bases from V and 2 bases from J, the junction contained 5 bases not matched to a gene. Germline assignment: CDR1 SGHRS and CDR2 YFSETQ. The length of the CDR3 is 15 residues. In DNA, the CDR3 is TGCGCCAGCAGCTCGGGCGGGGGAACCTACAATGAGCAGTTCTTC. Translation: CASSSGGGTYNEQFF.

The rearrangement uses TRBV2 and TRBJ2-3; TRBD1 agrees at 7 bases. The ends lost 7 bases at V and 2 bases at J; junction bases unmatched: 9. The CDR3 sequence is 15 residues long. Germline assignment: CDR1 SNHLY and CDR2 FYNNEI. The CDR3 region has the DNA TGTGCCAGCAACATCCGGACAGGTGACACAGATACGCAGTATTTT. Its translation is CASNIRTGDTDTQYF. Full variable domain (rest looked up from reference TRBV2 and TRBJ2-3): EPEVTQTPSHQVTQMGQEVILRCVPISNHLYFYWYRQILGQKVEFLVSFYNNEISEKSEIFDDQFSVERPDGSNFTLKIRSTKLEDSAMYFCASNIRTGDTDTQYFGPGTRLTVL.

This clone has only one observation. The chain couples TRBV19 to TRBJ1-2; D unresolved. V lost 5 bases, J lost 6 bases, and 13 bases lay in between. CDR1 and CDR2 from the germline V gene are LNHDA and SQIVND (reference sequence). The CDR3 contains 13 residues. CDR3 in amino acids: CASSPQFSHGYTF. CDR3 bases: TGTGCCAGTAGTCCCCAGTTCAGTCATGGCTACACCTTC.

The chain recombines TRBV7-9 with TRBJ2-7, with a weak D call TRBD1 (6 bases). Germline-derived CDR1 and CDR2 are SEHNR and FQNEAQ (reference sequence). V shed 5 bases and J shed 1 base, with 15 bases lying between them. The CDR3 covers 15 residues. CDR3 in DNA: TGTGCCAGCAGCCGTAGGTTACAGGGATCCTACGAGCAGTACTTC. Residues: CASSRRLQGSYEQYF. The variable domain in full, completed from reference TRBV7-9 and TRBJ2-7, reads DTGVSQNPRHKITKRGQNVTFRCDPISEHNRLYWYRQTLGQGPEFLTYFQNEAQLEKSRLLSDRFSAERPKGSFSTLEIQRTEQGDSAMYLCASSRRLQGSYEQYFGPGTRLTVT.

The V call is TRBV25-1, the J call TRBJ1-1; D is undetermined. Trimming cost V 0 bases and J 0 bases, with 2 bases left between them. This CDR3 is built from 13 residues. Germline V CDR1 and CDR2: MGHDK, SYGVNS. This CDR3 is CASSEYMNTEAFF. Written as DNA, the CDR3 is TGTGCCAGCAGTGAATATATGAACACTGAAGCTTTCTTT.

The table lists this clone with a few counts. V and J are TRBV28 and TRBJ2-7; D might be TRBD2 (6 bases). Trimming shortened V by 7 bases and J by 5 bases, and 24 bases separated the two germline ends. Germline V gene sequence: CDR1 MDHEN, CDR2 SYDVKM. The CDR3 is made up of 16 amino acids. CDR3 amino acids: CASTSLNSGEANEQYF. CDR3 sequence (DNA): TGTGCCAGCACCTCTTTGAACTCGGGGGAGGCTAACGAGCAGTACTTC.

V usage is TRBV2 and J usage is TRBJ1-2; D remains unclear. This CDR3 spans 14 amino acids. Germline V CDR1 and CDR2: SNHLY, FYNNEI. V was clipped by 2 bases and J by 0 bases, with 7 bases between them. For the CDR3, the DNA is TGTGCCAGCAGTGAACTCACAGCTAACTATGGCTACACCTTC. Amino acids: CASSELTANYGYTF.

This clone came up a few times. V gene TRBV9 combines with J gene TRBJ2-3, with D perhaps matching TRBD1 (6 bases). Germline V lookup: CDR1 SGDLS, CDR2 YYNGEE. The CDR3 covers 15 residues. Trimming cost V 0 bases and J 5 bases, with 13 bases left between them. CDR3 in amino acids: CASSVGGRGLDTQYF. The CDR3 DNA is TGTGCCAGCAGCGTAGGTGGCAGGGGATTAGATACGCAGTATTTT.

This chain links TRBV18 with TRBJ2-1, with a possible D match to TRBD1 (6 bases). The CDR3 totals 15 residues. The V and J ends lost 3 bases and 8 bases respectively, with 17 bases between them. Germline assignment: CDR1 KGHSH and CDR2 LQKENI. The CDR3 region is CASSPRYRAGDEQFF. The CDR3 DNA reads TGTGCCAGCTCACCGAGGTACAGGGCTGGGGATGAGCAGTTCTTC.

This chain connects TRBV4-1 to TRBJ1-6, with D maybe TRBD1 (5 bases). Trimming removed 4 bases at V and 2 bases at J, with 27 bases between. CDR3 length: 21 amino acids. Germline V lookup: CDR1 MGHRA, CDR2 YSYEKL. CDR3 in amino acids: CASSRDPGDSFLRPYNSPLHF. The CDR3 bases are TGCGCCAGCAGCCGGGACCCCGGGGACTCTTTCCTACGCCCCTATAATTCACCCCTCCACTTT.

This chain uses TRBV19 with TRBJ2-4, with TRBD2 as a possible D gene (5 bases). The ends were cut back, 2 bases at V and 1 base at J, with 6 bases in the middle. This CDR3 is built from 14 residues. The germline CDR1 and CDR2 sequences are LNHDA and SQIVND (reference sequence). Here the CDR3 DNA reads TGTGCCAGTAGTATATTAGCGGCCAAAAACATTCAGTACTTC. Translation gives CASSILAAKNIQYF.

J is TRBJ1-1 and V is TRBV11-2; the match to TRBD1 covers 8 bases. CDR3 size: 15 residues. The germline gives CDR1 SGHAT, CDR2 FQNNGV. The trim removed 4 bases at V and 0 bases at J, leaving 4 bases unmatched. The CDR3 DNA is TGTGCCAGCAGCTCTCCAGGGGGCATGAACACTGAAGCTTTCTTT. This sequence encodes CASSSPGGMNTEAFF.

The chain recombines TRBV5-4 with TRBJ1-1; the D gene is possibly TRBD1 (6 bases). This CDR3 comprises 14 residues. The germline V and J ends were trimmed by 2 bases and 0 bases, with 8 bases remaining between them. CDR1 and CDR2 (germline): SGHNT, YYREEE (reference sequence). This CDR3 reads CASSFGQMNTEAFF. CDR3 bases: TGTGCCAGCAGCTTTGGACAGATGAACACTGAAGCTTTCTTT.

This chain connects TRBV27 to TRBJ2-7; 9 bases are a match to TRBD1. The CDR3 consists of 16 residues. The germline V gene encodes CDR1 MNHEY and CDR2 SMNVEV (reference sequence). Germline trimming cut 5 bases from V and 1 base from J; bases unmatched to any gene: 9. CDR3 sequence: CASSRSGTGHSYEQYF. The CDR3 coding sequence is TGTGCCAGCAGTCGATCCGGGACAGGGCATTCCTACGAGCAGTACTTC.

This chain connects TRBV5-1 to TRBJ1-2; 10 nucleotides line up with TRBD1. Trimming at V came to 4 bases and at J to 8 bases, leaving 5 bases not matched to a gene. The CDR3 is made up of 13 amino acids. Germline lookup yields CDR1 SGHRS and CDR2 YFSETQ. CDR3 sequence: CASSRGTGEGYTF. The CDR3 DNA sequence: TGCGCCAGCAGCCGCGGGACAGGGGAAGGCTACACCTTC.